One and the same sample provided the 32 T cell receptor beta chains below, sequenced in a study of T cells in Graves' hyperthyroidism and ophthalmopathy. The investigators amplified TCR beta CDR3 regions from RNA transcripts. Carried out on the TCR CDR3, a first-round RT-PCR used the HTBI primer set. Each CDR3 protein gets one entry after TCRdb re-called the multiplex PCR reads with MiXCR. The sample gives hundreds of thousands of distinct CDR3 sequences, about 16% of which show up once; around 3.3% is in the top ten. The sequenced material came from blood. Source of these receptors: a woman between 40 and 55 years old with Graves' ophthalmopathy.

This clonotype was picked up many times. This chain links TRBV27 with TRBJ2-3; D gene unclear. The germline CDR1 and CDR2 sequences are MNHEY and SMNVEV (reference sequence). There are 14 residues in the CDR3. Trimming pared 2 bases from V and 2 bases from J, leaving 8 bases between. CDR3 loop: CASSLGHHTDTQYF. As DNA, the CDR3 is TGTGCCAGCAGTTTAGGGCACCACACAGATACGCAGTATTTT.

The sample holds a few counts of this clonotype. DNA of the CDR3: TGCAGCGTTGCCTCCGGGGGATCCTACAATGAGCAGTTCTTC. The encoded protein is CSVASGGSYNEQFF. The rearrangement uses TRBV29-1 and TRBJ2-1; D perhaps matches TRBD2 (6 bases). Germline V gives CDR1 SQVTM, CDR2 ANQGSEA. Trimming pared 4 bases from V and 1 base from J, leaving 11 bases between. The CDR3 length is 14 residues.

Many counts were recorded for this clonotype. The chain combines TRBV2 with TRBJ2-1; 9 bases align to TRBD1. This CDR3 is built from 12 residues. V shed 6 bases, J shed 8 bases, and the junction held 2 bases outside the gene matches. Per germline, CDR1 SNHLY and CDR2 FYNNEI. In DNA form, the CDR3 reads TGTGCCAGCAGCGGACAGGGGTATGAGCAGTTCTTC. This codes for CASSGQGYEQFF.

This clonotype was counted ten times or more. The chain has TRBV20-1 and TRBJ2-1; tentatively, D is TRBD2 (6 bases). Looked up from germline, CDR1 is DFQATT and CDR2 is SNEGSKA (reference sequence). Trimming left V 0 bases short and J 10 bases short, with 19 bases between. The CDR3 loop spans 15 amino acids. This CDR3 is CSARDLGTGVGEQFF. CDR3 bases: TGCAGTGCTAGAGATCTCGGGACTGGAGTTGGGGAGCAGTTCTTC.

This clonotype was counted between two and nine times. The chain carries TRBV3-1 and TRBJ1-2, with D maybe TRBD1 (6 bases). Germline assignment: CDR1 LGHDT and CDR2 YNNKEL (reference sequence). The ends were cut back, 4 bases at V and 4 bases at J, with 13 bases in the middle. The CDR3 length is 14 residues. Written as DNA, the CDR3 is TGTGCCAGCAGCCTAGGGGGGGATCTCTATGGCTACACCTTC. Protein product: CASSLGGDLYGYTF.

A few counts support this clonotype. The chain combines TRBV27 with TRBJ1-2; 9 bases match TRBD1. This CDR3 is built from 14 residues. CDR1 and CDR2 from the germline V gene are MNHEY and SMNVEV (reference sequence). With V trimmed by 6 bases and J by 8 bases, 10 bases remained unmatched. The CDR3 nucleotides are TGTGCCAGCAGACTTCCCGGGACAGGGAACGGCTACACCTTC. Translating gives CASRLPGTGNGYTF.

This clonotype was recorded at least ten times. V is TRBV6-1 and J is TRBJ1-5, with 9 bases identical to TRBD1. The CDR3 length is 17 residues. Germline V CDR1 and CDR2: MNHNS, SASEGT. The V gene end was trimmed by 6 bases and the J gene end by 2 bases; junction bases not matched to a gene: 11. The CDR3 protein is CASRGQGIANGNQPQHF. The CDR3 DNA follows: TGTGCCAGCAGAGGACAGGGGATCGCTAATGGCAATCAGCCCCAGCATTTT.

Many counts were recorded for this clonotype. The chain uses TRBV2 and TRBJ2-7, with no clear D. CDR3 length equals 15 residues. V was shortened by 2 bases and J by 1 base, with 12 bases between the two germline ends. Looked up from germline, CDR1 is SNHLY and CDR2 is FYNNEI. The CDR3 nucleotides are TGTGCCAGCAGTGAACACCCGCAACCTTCCTACGAGCAGTACTTC. This codes for CASSEHPQPSYEQYF.

This clonotype was detected a few times. The chain couples TRBV5-5 to TRBJ1-5; 11 nucleotides line up with TRBD1. This CDR3 region has 17 residues. The V and J ends lost 4 bases and 1 base, in that order; junction bases with no gene match: 7. Germline V gives CDR1 SGHKS, CDR2 YYEKEE (reference sequence). CDR3 loop: CASSRGQGVESNQPQHF. The DNA of the CDR3 is TGTGCCAGCAGCCGGGGACAGGGGGTCGAGAGCAATCAGCCCCAGCATTTT. The entire variable domain, with the rest obtained from reference TRBV5-5 and TRBJ1-5, is as follows: DAGVTQSPTHLIKTRGQQVTLRCSPISGHKSVSWYQQVLGQGPQFIFQYYEKEERGRGNFPDRFSARQFPNYSSELNVNALLLGDSALYLCASSRGQGVESNQPQHFGDGTRLSIL.

This clonotype has a handful of counts. This rearrangement joins TRBV9 to TRBJ2-1, with TRBD2 matching 9 bases. The CDR3 is 15 residues long. V gave up 4 bases and J gave up 2 bases; unmatched junction bases: 4. The germline V gene has CDR1 SGDLS and CDR2 YYNGEE. CDR3 bases: TGTGCCAGCAGCTTAGCGGGAGTTACCTACAATGAGCAGTTCTTC. It encodes CASSLAGVTYNEQFF.

This clonotype was recorded only once. The chain employs TRBV7-9 and TRBJ2-1; no clear D. V lost 1 base and J lost 10, with 11 bases in between. Per the germline V gene, CDR1 is SEHNR and CDR2 is FQNEAQ (reference sequence). The CDR3 is made up of 13 amino acids. The chain's CDR3 is CASSLGSVTEQFF. Here the CDR3 DNA reads TGTGCCAGCAGCTTAGGGTCCGTAACCGAGCAGTTCTTC.

This chain uses TRBV28 with TRBJ1-3, with a possible D match to TRBD1 (6 bases). The CDR3 consists of 13 residues. The germline V and J ends were trimmed by 3 bases and 5 bases, with 8 bases remaining between them. Germline values: CDR1 MDHEN, CDR2 SYDVKM. The CDR3 loop is CASSLDSRNTIYF. The CDR3 DNA follows: TGTGCCAGCAGTTTGGACAGCAGAAACACCATATATTTT.

This clonotype was detected ten times or more. The J gene is TRBJ1-4, the V gene TRBV7-2, with 10 positions matching TRBD1. CDR3 length equals 14 residues. Losses at the gene ends were 3 bases for V and 10 bases for J; bases not matched to a gene: 5. The germline gives CDR1 SGHTA, CDR2 FQGNSA. As DNA, the CDR3 is TGTGCCAGCAGCTTGACAGGGGGCCTAAGAAAACTGTTTTTT. It specifies CASSLTGGLRKLFF.

This clonotype was picked up a small number of times. The rearrangement joins TRBV29-1 to TRBJ2-3; no clear D gene. Germline CDR1 and CDR2: SQVTM and ANQGSEA. The CDR3 spans 15 residues. The V end was cut by 4 bases, the J end by 0 bases, with 14 bases between. The CDR3 nucleotides read TGCAGCGTTGGGGGTTGCGAGGAGAGCACAGATACGCAGTATTTT. Encoded protein: CSVGGCEESTDTQYF.

This clonotype appeared many times. The chain links TRBV28 to TRBJ2-7; 8 bases line up with TRBD1. Trimming at V came to 7 bases and at J to 2 bases, leaving 10 bases not matched to a gene. There are 15 residues in the CDR3. The germline V gene has CDR1 MDHEN and CDR2 SYDVKM. CDR3 DNA: TGTGCCAGCACCCTAAGAGGGGGACAGGCCTACGAGCAGTACTTC. Amino acid sequence: CASTLRGGQAYEQYF. The complete variable domain, with remaining parts taken from reference TRBV28 and TRBJ2-7, reads DVKVTQSSRYLVKRTGEKVFLECVQDMDHENMFWYRQDPGLGLRLIYFSYDVKMKEKGDIPEGYSVSREKKERFSLILESASTNQTSMYLCASTLRGGQAYEQYFGPGTRLTVT.

The chain links TRBV3-1 to TRBJ1-2; 8 nucleotides align to TRBD1. The CDR3 has 15 amino acids. The trim removed 4 bases at V and 4 bases at J, leaving 8 bases unmatched. Germline V CDR1 and CDR2: LGHDT, YNNKEL (reference sequence). CDR3 amino acids: CASSPRTGTPYGYTF. The CDR3 DNA reads TGTGCCAGCAGCCCGCGGACAGGGACTCCCTATGGCTACACCTTC.

This clonotype has more than one count but fewer than ten. V and J are TRBV3-1 and TRBJ1-6; 9 nucleotides line up with TRBD1. V was clipped by 2 bases and J by 10 bases; unmatched bases: 6. The CDR3 totals 15 residues. From germline, CDR1 is LGHDT and CDR2 YNNKEL (reference sequence). Here the CDR3 reads CASSQQTGGRSPLHF. The CDR3 DNA follows: TGTGCCAGCAGCCAACAAACAGGGGGCCGGTCACCCCTCCACTTT.

Turning to this clonotype: A read error may explain this, as a much larger clone is one base away. The CDR3 protein is CSAWGLAVYDEQFF. The CDR3 DNA reads TGCAGTGCTTGGGGACTAGCGGTCTACGATGAGCAGTTCTTC. The rearrangement links TRBV20-1 to TRBJ2-1, with 11 bases aligning to TRBD2. This CDR3 is 14 amino acids long. CDR1 is DFQATT, CDR2 SNEGSKA, per germline (reference sequence).

There are a few counts of this clonotype. The J gene is TRBJ2-2, the V gene TRBV18, with 7 nucleotides matching TRBD2. There are 17 residues in the CDR3. With 5 bases clipped from V and 1 base from J, the junction kept 10 bases outside the gene matches. Germline values: CDR1 KGHSH, CDR2 LQKENI. This CDR3 reads CASSSIIPSGNTGELFF. CDR3 DNA sequence: TGTGCCAGCTCATCGATAATCCCTAGCGGGAACACCGGGGAGCTGTTTTTT. Filled out from reference TRBV18 and TRBJ2-2, the complete variable domain reads NAGVMQNPRHLVRRRGQEARLRCSPMKGHSHVYWYRQLPEEGLKFMVYLQKENIIDESGMPKERFSAEFPKEGPSILRIQQVVRGDSAAYFCASSSIIPSGNTGELFFGEGSRLTVL.

The table lists this clonotype with a count of one. The chain couples TRBV2 to TRBJ2-7; 8 bases map to TRBD1. Germline assignment: CDR1 SNHLY and CDR2 FYNNEI. The CDR3 sequence is 13 residues long. J was trimmed by 6 bases and V by 9 bases; bases with no gene match: 10. CDR3 loop: CARALGQGGEQYF. CDR3 bases: TGTGCCAGGGCGCTCGGACAGGGAGGCGAGCAGTACTTC.

The rearrangement uses TRBV29-1 and TRBJ1-5, with D maybe TRBD1 (6 bases). V lost 7 bases and J lost 5, with 15 bases in between. The CDR3 runs 13 residues. Germline loops: CDR1 SQVTM, CDR2 ANQGSEA. DNA of the CDR3: TGCAGCGCGGGGGCGGGTTTGTATCAGCCCCAGCATTTT. This codes for CSAGAGLYQPQHF.

V usage is TRBV7-9 and J usage is TRBJ1-3; no definite D call. V dropped 1 base and J dropped 2 bases, with 3 bases sitting between them. Germline CDR1 and CDR2: SEHNR and FQNEAQ (reference sequence). The CDR3 runs 13 residues. In DNA, the CDR3 is TGTGCCAGCAGCTTAGTTACTGGAAACACCATATATTTT. Amino acid sequence: CASSLVTGNTIYF.

This clonotype was counted at least ten times. V is TRBV29-1 and J is TRBJ2-5; D perhaps matches TRBD2 (6 bases). Germline V gene sequence: CDR1 SQVTM, CDR2 ANQGSEA. The CDR3 is made up of 13 amino acids. V lost 3 bases and J lost 5, with 13 bases in between. CDR3 in amino acids: CSVDRVAGETQYF. CDR3 in DNA: TGCAGCGTTGACAGGGTGGCGGGGGAGACCCAGTACTTC.

This clonotype was recorded a few times. The chain links TRBV5-4 to TRBJ2-7, with 11 bases lining up with TRBD2. The CDR3 loop spans 15 amino acids. The germline gives CDR1 SGHNT, CDR2 YYREEE (reference sequence). Trimming at V came to 1 base and at J to 5 bases, leaving 5 bases not matched to a gene. CDR3 DNA sequence: TGTGCCAGCAGCTTGTCGGCACTAGCGGGGGACGAGCAGTACTTC. Translated, it gives CASSLSALAGDEQYF.

The gene calls are TRBV20-1 and TRBJ1-2; D remains ambiguous. Trimming stripped 7 bases from V and 1 base from J, with 7 bases between. The CDR3 spans 11 residues. Germline V gene sequence: CDR1 DFQATT, CDR2 SNEGSKA (reference sequence). The CDR3 coding sequence is TGCAGTGGGAGAATTAACTATGGCTACACCTTC. This encodes CSGRINYGYTF.

This clonotype showed up many times. The rearrangement uses TRBV6-1 and TRBJ2-3, with 8 bases matching TRBD2. Trimming at V came to 6 bases and at J to 1 base, leaving 9 bases not matched to a gene. CDR1 and CDR2 (germline): MNHNS, SASEGT. This CDR3 is 16 amino acids long. This CDR3 is CASSPTAAGGTDTQYF. CDR3 sequence (DNA): TGTGCCAGCAGCCCCACGGCAGCGGGGGGCACAGATACGCAGTATTTT.

The CDR3, as DNA: TGCAGTGCTAGTCGCGGGGACTCCTACAATGAGCAGTTCTTC. Translated, it gives CSASRGDSYNEQFF. The chain uses TRBV20-1 and TRBJ2-1; tentatively, D is TRBD2 (6 bases). This CDR3 spans 14 amino acids. Germline loops: CDR1 DFQATT, CDR2 SNEGSKA (reference sequence). V lost 3 bases and J lost 0, with 9 bases in between.

There are a few counts of this clonotype. The rearrangement links TRBV5-1 to TRBJ1-1; no definite D call. The CDR3 consists of 13 residues. CDR1 is SGHRS and CDR2 is YFSETQ in the germline V gene. Trimming removed 2 bases from V and 3 bases from J, with 8 bases in between. The DNA for the CDR3 is TGCGCCAGCAGCTTTGATCCGGACACTGAAGCTTTCTTT. The encoded protein is CASSFDPDTEAFF.

The V gene is TRBV4-1, the J gene TRBJ1-4; unclear D gene. V was pared by 1 base and J by 8 bases, with 8 bases between. The CDR3 totals 13 residues. The germline CDR1 and CDR2 sequences are MGHRA and YSYEKL. CDR3 sequence reads: CASSQVSGEKLFF. CDR3 sequence (DNA): TGCGCCAGCAGCCAAGTCAGTGGGGAAAAACTGTTTTTT.

The rearrangement links TRBV28 to TRBJ2-5, with 12 bases fitting TRBD2. Unmatched junction bases numbered 11, after V lost 2 bases and J lost 4 bases. CDR3 length: 18 residues. Germline assignment: CDR1 MDHEN and CDR2 SYDVKM. This CDR3 is CASSLGLAGGPLRETQYF. The CDR3 nucleotides are TGTGCCAGCAGTTTAGGTCTAGCGGGAGGGCCGTTGAGAGAGACCCAGTACTTC.

The DNA of the CDR3 is TGCAGTGCTGGCCCCCTGGCGGGAGCGACAGATACGCAGTATTTT. This gives the protein CSAGPLAGATDTQYF. The chain is built from TRBV20-1 and TRBJ2-3; 7 bases fit TRBD2. The CDR3 contains 15 residues. Germline-derived CDR1 and CDR2 are DFQATT and SNEGSKA (reference sequence). The trim removed 5 bases at V and 3 bases at J, leaving 11 bases unmatched.

Turning to this clonotype: This could be a read error, since a much larger clone is one nucleotide away. The chain recombines TRBV6-1 with TRBJ2-7, with 9 nucleotides matching TRBD1. CDR3 size: 14 residues. Germline V lookup: CDR1 MNHNS, CDR2 SASEGT. V shed 6 bases and J 4 bases; nucleotides not matched to a gene: 7. CDR3 coding DNA: TGTGCCAGCAGAAAGACAGGGGGTCCGTACGAGCAGTACTTC. Its translation: CASRKTGGPYEQYF.